The present T cell receptor (beta chain) was sequenced within a study of blood T cell repertoires in COVID-19. Background on the study: Some COVID-19 samples were acute and others convalescent; all came from the United States, Italy and Spain. T cells, B-cell-depleted T cells, or PBMCs provided the cDNA or gDNA that served as material.

Looked up from germline, CDR1 is SGHAT and CDR2 is FQNNGV. CDR3 length: 14 residues. The V and J ends lost 3 bases and 4 bases respectively, with 11 bases between them. Per the original methods: How many nucleated cells were present was estimated from reference gene primer amplification. Using immunoSEQ multiplex PCR, the repertoire was profiled, and TCRdb retains in-frame clones only, with some absent. The DNA was the basis for D and trimming; V, J and clone size are from that table. The repertoire includes roughly 200,000 clones, about 75% of them detected once, and around 8.9% sits in the top ten.

The TCR was taken from a woman in her 50s with active or convalescent COVID-19. The V and J genes are TRBV11-2 and TRBJ2-3, with D possibly being TRBD1 (5 bases). The sequencing sample was made of peripheral blood. This CDR3 is CASSLGTGPDTQYF. Here the CDR3 DNA reads TGTGCCAGCAGCTTGGGTACAGGTCCAGATACGCAGTATTTT.